These 23 T cell receptor beta chains came from one sample sequenced in a study of glioma-infiltrating T cells after dendritic cell vaccination (dated by TCRdb to about 2016). Explained via the paper, the time point label denotes: after dendritic cell vaccination, including at tumor progression/relapse. Library generation was performed with the immunoSEQ multiplex PCR assay. TCRdb took this table from immuneACCESS and kept in-frame rearrangements with V and J called. Such tables lack part of the clones; where checked against another copy, unresolved V genes explain under half of the gap, and the rest is unexplained. The sample has approximately 50,000 clones on record, 70% to 90% of them singletons. Jointly, the top ten make up 5.3% of the sample. Sequenced here: blood, sampled after dendritic cell vaccination. These receptors were obtained from a human donor with glioblastoma.

The chain recombines TRBV7-9 with TRBJ1-4; D unresolved. Trimming cost V 5 bases and J 8 bases, with 18 bases left between them. The CDR3 totals 15 residues. CDR1 and CDR2 (germline): SEHNR, FQNEAQ (reference sequence). The CDR3 bases are TGTGCCAGCAGCGGAGTTGGTTCCGAGACCGAAAAACTGTTTTTT. This translates into CASSGVGSETEKLFF.

The chain links TRBV7-9 to TRBJ1-1, with 9 positions matching TRBD1. Trimming cost V 4 bases and J 5 bases; bases outside gene matches: 5. Germline lookup yields CDR1 SEHNR and CDR2 FQNEAQ (reference sequence). This CDR3 contains 14 residues. The CDR3 region is CASSSTGGRTEAFF. The CDR3 DNA is TGTGCCAGCAGCTCGACAGGGGGGAGGACTGAAGCTTTCTTT.

This clone was detected only once. V and J are TRBV28 and TRBJ1-5, with D possibly matching TRBD1 (6 bases). The V gene's germline CDR1 is MDHEN and CDR2 SYDVKM. The V end was cut by 7 bases, the J end by 8 bases, with 18 bases between. This CDR3 is built from 14 residues. The CDR3 region is CASNGNAQGKPQHF. CDR3 sequence (DNA): TGTGCCAGCAATGGCAACGCCCAGGGGAAGCCCCAGCATTTT.

The rearrangement joins TRBV5-1 to TRBJ2-1; D is perhaps TRBD2 (6 bases). V was pared by 5 bases and J by 9 bases, with 18 bases between. Germline V CDR1 and CDR2: SGHRS, YFSETQ. CDR3 size: 14 residues. CDR3 amino acids: CASSALGDFGEQFF. The DNA for the CDR3 is TGCGCCAGCAGTGCCCTCGGGGACTTCGGTGAGCAGTTCTTC.

The chain links TRBV6-6 to TRBJ2-1, with no clear D. Trimming pared 5 bases from V and 0 bases from J, leaving 11 bases between. The CDR3 runs to 15 residues. Germline assignment: CDR1 MNHNY and CDR2 SVGAGI (reference sequence). CDR3 sequence reads: CASSPRVSSYNEQFF. The CDR3 region has the DNA TGTGCCAGCAGTCCCCGCGTGAGCTCCTACAATGAGCAGTTCTTC.

As DNA, the CDR3 is TGTGCCAGCAGTTTAGAATCTAATAGCAATCAGCCCCAGCATTTT. Encoded protein: CASSLESNSNQPQHF. The chain links TRBV27 to TRBJ1-5, with no clear D. The CDR3 is 15 residues long. Trimming removed 2 bases at V and 0 bases at J, with 8 bases between. Germline V gives CDR1 MNHEY, CDR2 SMNVEV (reference sequence).

The CDR3 region is CASSLGQTFGQPQHF. The CDR3 bases are TGTGCCAGCAGCCTGGGACAGACGTTCGGTCAGCCCCAGCATTTT. The chain has TRBV5-5 and TRBJ1-5; 7 bases match TRBD1. Germline V gives CDR1 SGHKS, CDR2 YYEKEE (reference sequence). The J segment lost 6 bases and the V segment lost 4 bases, leaving 10 bases of the junction unmatched. The length of the CDR3 is 15 residues.

This clone was seen just once. This chain links TRBV30 with TRBJ1-2; tentatively, D is TRBD1 (6 bases). Germline-derived CDR1 and CDR2 are GTSNPN and SVGIG (reference sequence). This CDR3 has 16 residues. V was trimmed by 2 bases and J by 6 bases, leaving 22 bases between them. CDR3 protein: CAWSPYIQGREDGYTF. CDR3 sequence (DNA): TGTGCCTGGAGTCCTTACATTCAGGGGAGAGAGGATGGCTACACCTTC.

This sequence joins TRBV19 and TRBJ2-2, with 8 bases aligning to TRBD2. The V gene's germline CDR1 is LNHDA and CDR2 SQIVND (reference sequence). The CDR3 sequence is 15 residues long. The J segment lost 1 base and the V segment lost 7 bases, leaving 5 bases of the junction unmatched. Written as DNA, the CDR3 is TGTGCCAGTACCACCGGGACTAGGAACACCGGGGAGCTGTTTTTT. It yields the protein CASTTGTRNTGELFF.

This clone showed up just a few times. This chain joins TRBV10-3 and TRBJ1-5; 7 bases agree with TRBD1. The germline V gene has CDR1 ENHRY and CDR2 SYGVKD. V was pared by 8 bases and J by 5 bases, with 6 bases of the junction left unmatched. The CDR3 spans 13 residues. CDR3 amino acids: CAISGTDYQPQHF. The CDR3 DNA follows: TGTGCCATCTCCGGGACAGATTATCAGCCCCAGCATTTT.

This clone showed up just once. The chain employs TRBV28 and TRBJ2-7; D is possibly TRBD2 (5 bases). V shed 8 bases and J shed 1 base, with 15 bases lying between them. In germline, CDR1 is MDHEN, CDR2 SYDVKM. The CDR3 loop spans 14 amino acids. CDR3 protein: CASLATGKSYEQYF. DNA of the CDR3: TGTGCCAGCCTCGCTACCGGGAAGTCCTACGAGCAGTACTTC.

The rearrangement joins TRBV16 to TRBJ1-2, with D perhaps TRBD1 (6 bases). The V gene's germline CDR1 is KGHSY and CDR2 FQNENV. Between the trimmed V and J ends, which lost 5 bases and 4 bases, there was a span of 17 bases. This CDR3 has 15 residues. In DNA form, the CDR3 reads TGTGCCAGCAGCTCCGAAGGGGGGGGCGTCTATGGCTACACCTTC. Translation gives CASSSEGGGVYGYTF.

The V gene is TRBV6-1, the J gene TRBJ2-1; TRBD1 is a possible D gene (6 bases). The CDR3 has 15 residues. Between the trimmed V and J ends, which lost 4 bases and 9 bases, there was a span of 19 bases. Per the germline V gene, CDR1 is MNHNS and CDR2 is SASEGT. The CDR3, as DNA: TGTGCCAGCAGTGCCCACAGGGCCCGCTGGGCTGAGCAGTTCTTC. This sequence encodes CASSAHRARWAEQFF.

The rearrangement links TRBV29-1 to TRBJ1-2, with unresolved D. V was trimmed by 0 bases and J by 0 bases, leaving 14 bases between them. Germline CDR1 and CDR2: SQVTM and ANQGSEA. The CDR3 is made up of 16 amino acids. CDR3 amino acids: CSVEERGNGANYGYTF. The CDR3 DNA is TGCAGCGTTGAAGAACGGGGAAATGGGGCTAACTATGGCTACACCTTC.

This chain links TRBV7-8 with TRBJ1-5, with TRBD1 matching 8 bases. The ends lost 1 base at V and 7 bases at J; junction bases unmatched: 0. CDR1 and CDR2 (germline): SGHVS, FQNEAQ. The CDR3 has 13 residues. This chain's CDR3 is CASSLDRGQPQHF. CDR3 in DNA: TGTGCCAGCAGCTTAGACAGGGGGCAGCCCCAGCATTTT.

The chain links TRBV28 to TRBJ1-3, with 8 bases fitting TRBD1. The CDR3 spans 15 residues. Losses at the gene ends were 3 bases for V and 2 bases for J; bases not matched to a gene: 3. CDR1 is MDHEN, CDR2 SYDVKM, per germline. The CDR3 spells CASSFDRGTGNTIYF. CDR3 DNA: TGTGCCAGCAGTTTTGACAGGGGAACTGGAAACACCATATATTTT. The variable domain in full, with the rest retrieved from reference TRBV28 and TRBJ1-3, is DVKVTQSSRYLVKRTGEKVFLECVQDMDHENMFWYRQDPGLGLRLIYFSYDVKMKEKGDIPEGYSVSREKKERFSLILESASTNQTSMYLCASSFDRGTGNTIYFGEGSWLTVV.

The rearrangement joins TRBV5-1 to TRBJ2-2; a weak D match, TRBD1 (6 bases). The germline V and J ends were trimmed by 0 bases and 2 bases, with 8 bases remaining between them. This CDR3 region has 15 residues. The germline gives CDR1 SGHRS, CDR2 YFSETQ. CDR3 in amino acids: CASSLGTANTGELFF. Here the CDR3 DNA reads TGCGCCAGCAGCTTGGGGACAGCCAACACCGGGGAGCTGTTTTTT.

The chain links TRBV18 to TRBJ2-1, with D maybe TRBD1 (6 bases). Trimming took 4 bases from V and 4 from J, leaving 14 bases between them. Germline CDR1 and CDR2: KGHSH and LQKENI. This CDR3 is built from 15 residues. CDR3 loop: CASSQGVEGYNEQFF. CDR3 in DNA: TGTGCCAGCTCACAGGGGGTAGAAGGTTACAATGAGCAGTTCTTC.

V usage is TRBV6-6 and J usage is TRBJ2-3, with D perhaps matching TRBD2 (5 bases). CDR1 is MNHNY, CDR2 SVGAGI, per germline (reference sequence). There are 16 residues in the CDR3. Trimming cost V 2 bases and J 0 bases, with 12 bases left between them. The CDR3 nucleotides read TGTGCCAGCAGTTACGAGGGATTATCTAGCACAGATACGCAGTATTTT. This sequence encodes CASSYEGLSSTDTQYF.

The chain couples TRBV19 to TRBJ2-2; 10 bases match TRBD2. CDR3 length: 15 residues. Trimming cost V 6 bases and J 5 bases; bases outside gene matches: 6. CDR1 and CDR2 (germline): LNHDA, SQIVND (reference sequence). CDR3: CASSYGTSVTGELFF. CDR3 coding DNA: TGTGCCAGTAGCTACGGGACTAGCGTTACCGGGGAGCTGTTTTTT.

A remark on this clone: Other DNA sequences in this sample translate to the same CDR3. The chain recombines TRBV6-5 with TRBJ1-5; 7 nucleotides agree with TRBD1. V trimming: 2 bases; J trimming: 3 bases; junction bases outside the gene matches: 4. Germline loops: CDR1 MNHEY, CDR2 SVGAGI. The CDR3 runs to 15 residues. The CDR3 nucleotides are TGTGCCAGCAGTTACGACAGGGAATCCAATCAGCCCCAGCATTTT. It specifies CASSYDRESNQPQHF.

V and J are TRBV18 and TRBJ2-1; TRBD2 might be the D (6 bases). V lost 3 bases to trimming and J lost 5 bases, with 8 bases between them. This CDR3 spans 13 amino acids. The germline V gene encodes CDR1 KGHSH and CDR2 LQKENI. CDR3 coding DNA: TGTGCCAGCTCACCTTCGGGAGACAATGAGCAGTTCTTC. Residues: CASSPSGDNEQFF. The full variable domain, rest sourced from reference TRBV18 and TRBJ2-1, is NAGVMQNPRHLVRRRGQEARLRCSPMKGHSHVYWYRQLPEEGLKFMVYLQKENIIDESGMPKERFSAEFPKEGPSILRIQQVVRGDSAAYFCASSPSGDNEQFFGPGTRLTVL.

The chain employs TRBV7-9 and TRBJ2-1, with 8 bases fitting TRBD2. The germline V gene has CDR1 SEHNR and CDR2 FQNEAQ (reference sequence). Germline trimming cut 6 bases from V and 7 bases from J; bases unmatched to any gene: 11. The CDR3 extends over 15 amino acids. The chain's CDR3 is CASSSGTRVINEQFF. DNA of the CDR3: TGTGCCAGCAGTTCCGGGACTAGGGTAATAAATGAGCAGTTCTTC.